The clone carrying this T cell receptor (beta chain) came up a few times. A read error may explain this, as a much larger clone is one base away. CDR3 length: 15 amino acids. The V gene's germline CDR1 is SNHLY and CDR2 FYNNEI. Repertoires were generated with immunoSEQ multiplex PCR, while TCRdb's copy carries only in-frame clones and drops some. The table has about 8,900 clones, around a quarter seen once. Plating combined roughly 200,000 CFSE-labeled responder cells with roughly 200,000 irradiated, violet-dye-labeled stimulator cells. The sample is drawn from a study of graft-versus-host responses after intestinal transplantation. Overall study context: Each recipient received anti-thymocyte globulin induction, then tacrolimus and steroids for 2 to 4 years.

The receptor was derived from a human patient who was an organ donor for intestinal transplantation. The V gene is TRBV2, the J gene TRBJ2-7; 8 bases match TRBD1. The J call is uncertain, as TRBJ2-1 better fits the DNA end. The sample consisted of alloreactive CD8+ T cells from a mixed lymphocyte reaction culture, taken before transplantation. The sample's subset: CFSE-low proliferating T cells sorted from roughly six-day pre-transplant mixed lymphocyte reaction (GvH or HvG direction). CDR3 in amino acids: CASSPTGGSYNEQFF. The CDR3, as DNA: TGTGCCAGCAGTCCTACAGGGGGCTCCTACAATGAGCAGTTCTTC.